This T cell receptor beta chain was identified during a study of PD-1 and CTLA-4 blockade in melanoma. There are a few counts of this clone. Generated by immunoSEQ multiplex PCR, the TCRdb table keeps only in-frame clones and is missing some. Of tens of thousands of clones in the sample, about nine tenths were seen once. The CDR3 runs 14 residues. V was cut by 0 bases and J by 1 base, with 6 bases left in between. CDR1 MNHEY and CDR2 SMNVEV come from the germline V gene (reference sequence). V usage is TRBV27 and J usage is TRBJ1-1; D not resolved. This clonotype originated in a human donor with melanoma. The specimen comprised CD8+ T cells from peripheral blood, sampled before anti-PD-1 treatment. The CDR3 reads CASSLSSGNTEAFF. The CDR3 DNA follows: TGTGCCAGCAGTTTATCGAGCGGGAACACTGAAGCTTTCTTT.